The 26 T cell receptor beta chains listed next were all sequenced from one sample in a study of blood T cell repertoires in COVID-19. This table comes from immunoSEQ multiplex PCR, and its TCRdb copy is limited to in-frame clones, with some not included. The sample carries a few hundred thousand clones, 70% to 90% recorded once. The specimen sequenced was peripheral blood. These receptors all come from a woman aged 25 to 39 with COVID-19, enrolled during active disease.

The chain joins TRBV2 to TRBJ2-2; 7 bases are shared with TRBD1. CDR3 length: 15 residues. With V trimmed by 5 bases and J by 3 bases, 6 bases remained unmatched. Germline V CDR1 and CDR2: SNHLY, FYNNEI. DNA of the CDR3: TGTGCCAGCAGTAGCCGGGACAGACACACCGGGGAGCTGTTTTTT. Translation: CASSSRDRHTGELFF.

For the CDR3, the DNA is TGTGCCAGCAGCTTAACCGGGGGACTGAACACTGAAGCTTTCTTT. Its translation: CASSLTGGLNTEAFF. The rearrangement uses TRBV7-2 and TRBJ1-1; D possibly corresponds to TRBD1 (5 bases). V dropped 2 bases and J dropped 0 bases, with 10 bases sitting between them. Germline V gene sequence: CDR1 SGHTA, CDR2 FQGNSA. This CDR3 spans 15 amino acids.

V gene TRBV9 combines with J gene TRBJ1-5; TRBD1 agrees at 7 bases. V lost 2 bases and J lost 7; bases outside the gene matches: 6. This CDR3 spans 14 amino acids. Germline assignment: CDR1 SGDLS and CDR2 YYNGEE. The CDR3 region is CASSVTGVEQPQHF. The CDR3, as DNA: TGTGCCAGCAGCGTTACAGGGGTGGAGCAGCCCCAGCATTTT.

CDR3 loop: CASSVAPGQPYEQYF. Here the CDR3 DNA reads TGTGCCAGCAGCGTCGCACCGGGACAGCCCTACGAGCAGTACTTC. This chain uses TRBV11-2 with TRBJ2-7; TRBD1 matches 7 bases. J lost 2 bases, V lost 5 bases, and 9 bases had no gene match. The CDR3 loop spans 15 amino acids. Germline V gene lookup returns CDR1 SGHAT and CDR2 FQNNGV.

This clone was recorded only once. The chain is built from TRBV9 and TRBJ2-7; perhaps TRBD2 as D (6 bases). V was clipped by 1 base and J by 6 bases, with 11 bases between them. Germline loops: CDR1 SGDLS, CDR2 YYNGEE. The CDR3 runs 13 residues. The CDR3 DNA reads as TGTGCCAGCAGCGTATGGGCGGAGGGCGAGCAGTACTTC. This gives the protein CASSVWAEGEQYF. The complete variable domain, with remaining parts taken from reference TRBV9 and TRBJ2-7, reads DSGVTQTPKHLITATGQRVTLRCSPRSGDLSVYWYQQSLDQGLQFLIQYYNGEERAKGNILERFSAQQFPDLHSELNLSSLELGDSALYFCASSVWAEGEQYFGPGTRLTVT.

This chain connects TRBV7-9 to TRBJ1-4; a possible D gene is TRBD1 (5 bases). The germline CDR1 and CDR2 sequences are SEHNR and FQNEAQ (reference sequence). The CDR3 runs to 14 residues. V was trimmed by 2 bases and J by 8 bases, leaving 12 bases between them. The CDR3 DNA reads TGTGCCAGCAGCTTAATGCAGGGCCGGGAAAAACTGTTTTTT. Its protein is CASSLMQGREKLFF.

The CDR3 sequence is CASTKGGPYQPQHF. The CDR3 DNA follows: TGTGCCAGCACCAAGGGAGGCCCCTATCAGCCCCAGCATTTT. The chain carries TRBV6-5 and TRBJ1-5; the D is unclear. From germline, CDR1 is MNHEY and CDR2 SVGAGI. The CDR3 is 14 amino acids. V lost 7 bases and J lost 5, with 15 bases in between.

The CDR3 nucleotides read TGCGCCAGCAGCTTAAATACAGGGGGAGCAGATACGCAGTATTTT. Its protein is CASSLNTGGADTQYF. The genes are TRBV5-1 and TRBJ2-3; 8 nucleotides agree with TRBD1. After removal of 2 bases from V and 4 bases from J, the junction contained 6 bases not matched to a gene. The CDR3 is 15 residues long. Germline V gene data show CDR1 as SGHRS and CDR2 as YFSETQ.

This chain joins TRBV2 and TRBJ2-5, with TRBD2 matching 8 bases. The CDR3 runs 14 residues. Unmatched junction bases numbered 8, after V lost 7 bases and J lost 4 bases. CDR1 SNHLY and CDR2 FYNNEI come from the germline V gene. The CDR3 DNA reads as TGTGCCAGCACCGGGCGGGGGGCTGGAGAGACCCAGTACTTC. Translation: CASTGRGAGETQYF.

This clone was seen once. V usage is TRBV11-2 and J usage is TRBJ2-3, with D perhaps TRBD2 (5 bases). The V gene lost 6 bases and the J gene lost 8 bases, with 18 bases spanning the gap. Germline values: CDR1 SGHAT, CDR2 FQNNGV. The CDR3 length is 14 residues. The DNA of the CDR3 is TGTGCCAGCAGGGGCGGGCACTCTGATGGTACGCAGTATTTT. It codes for CASRGGHSDGTQYF.

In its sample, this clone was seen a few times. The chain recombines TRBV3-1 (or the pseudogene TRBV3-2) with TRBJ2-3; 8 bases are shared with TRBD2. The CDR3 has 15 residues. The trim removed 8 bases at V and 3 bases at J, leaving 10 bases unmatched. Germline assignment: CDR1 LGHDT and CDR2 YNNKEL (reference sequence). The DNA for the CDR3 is TGTGCCAGCCGTCCGCCCGGGAGGGGGACAGATACGCAGTATTTT. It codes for CASRPPGRGTDTQYF.

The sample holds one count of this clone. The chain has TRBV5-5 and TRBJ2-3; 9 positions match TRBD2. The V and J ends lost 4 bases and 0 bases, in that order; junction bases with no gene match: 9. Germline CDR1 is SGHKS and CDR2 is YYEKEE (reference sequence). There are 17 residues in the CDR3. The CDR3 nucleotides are TGTGCCAGCAGCGGGGGACTAGCAGGATCTAGCACAGATACGCAGTATTTT. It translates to CASSGGLAGSSTDTQYF.

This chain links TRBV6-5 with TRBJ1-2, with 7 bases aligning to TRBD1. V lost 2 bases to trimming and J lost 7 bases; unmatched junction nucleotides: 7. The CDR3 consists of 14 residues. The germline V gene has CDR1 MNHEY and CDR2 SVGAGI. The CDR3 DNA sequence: TGTGCCAGCAGTTACACGACAGGGCCGAGTGGCTACACCTTC. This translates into CASSYTTGPSGYTF.

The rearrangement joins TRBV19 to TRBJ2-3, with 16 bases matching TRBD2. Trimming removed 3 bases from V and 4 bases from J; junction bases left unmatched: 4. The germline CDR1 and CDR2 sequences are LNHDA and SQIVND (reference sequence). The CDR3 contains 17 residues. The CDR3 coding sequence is TGTGCCAGTAGTATGGGACTAGCGGGGGGGCGCCCAGATACGCAGTATTTT. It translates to CASSMGLAGGRPDTQYF.

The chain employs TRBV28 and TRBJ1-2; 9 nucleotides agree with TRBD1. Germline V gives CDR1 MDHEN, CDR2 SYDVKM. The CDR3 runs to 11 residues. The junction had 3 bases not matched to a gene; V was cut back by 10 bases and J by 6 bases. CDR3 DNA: TGTGCCACCCGGACAGGGGATGGCTACACCTTC. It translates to CATRTGDGYTF.

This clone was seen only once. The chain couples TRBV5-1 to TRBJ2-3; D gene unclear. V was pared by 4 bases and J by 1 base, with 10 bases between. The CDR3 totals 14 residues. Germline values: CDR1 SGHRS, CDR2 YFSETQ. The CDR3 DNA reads TGCGCCAGCAGCGGCCCCGTCGGCACAGATACGCAGTATTTT. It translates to CASSGPVGTDTQYF.

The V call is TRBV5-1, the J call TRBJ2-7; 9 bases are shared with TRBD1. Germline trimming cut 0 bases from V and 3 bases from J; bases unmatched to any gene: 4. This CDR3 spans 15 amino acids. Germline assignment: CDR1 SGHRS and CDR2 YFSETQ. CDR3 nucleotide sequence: TGCGCCAGCAGCTTGGGTGGGACAGGGTTCTACGAGCAGTACTTC. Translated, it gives CASSLGGTGFYEQYF.

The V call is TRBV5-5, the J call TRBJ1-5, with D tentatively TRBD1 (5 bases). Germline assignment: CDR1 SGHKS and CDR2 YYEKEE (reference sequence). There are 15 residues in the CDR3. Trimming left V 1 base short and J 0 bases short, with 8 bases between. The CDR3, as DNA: TGTGCCAGCAGCTTGTACAGGTCTAGCAATCAGCCCCAGCATTTT. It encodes CASSLYRSSNQPQHF.

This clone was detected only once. This CDR3 reads CASSEVLGTAYEQYF. In DNA form, the CDR3 reads TGTGCCAGCAGTGAAGTACTCGGGACAGCCTACGAGCAGTACTTC. The gene calls are TRBV2 and TRBJ2-7; 7 bases are shared with TRBD1. The CDR3 is 15 amino acids. V dropped 1 base and J dropped 2; count of bases not matched to a gene: 5. Germline assignment: CDR1 SNHLY and CDR2 FYNNEI. Full variable domain (rest looked up from reference TRBV2 and TRBJ2-7): EPEVTQTPSHQVTQMGQEVILRCVPISNHLYFYWYRQILGQKVEFLVSFYNNEISEKSEIFDDQFSVERPDGSNFTLKIRSTKLEDSAMYFCASSEVLGTAYEQYFGPGTRLTVT.

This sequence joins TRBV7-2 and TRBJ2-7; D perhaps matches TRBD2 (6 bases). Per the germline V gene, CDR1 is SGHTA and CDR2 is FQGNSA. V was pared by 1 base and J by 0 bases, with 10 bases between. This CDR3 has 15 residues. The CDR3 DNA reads TGTGCCAGCAGCTTAGTTCCGGGACTCTCCTACGAGCAGTACTTC. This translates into CASSLVPGLSYEQYF.

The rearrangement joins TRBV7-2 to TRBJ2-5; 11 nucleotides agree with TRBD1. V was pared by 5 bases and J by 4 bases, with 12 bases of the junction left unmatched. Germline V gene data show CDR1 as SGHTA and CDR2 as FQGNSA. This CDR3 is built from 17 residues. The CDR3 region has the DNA TGTGCCAGCAGCCTCAGCCTCGGGACAGGGGGACGAGAGACCCAGTACTTC. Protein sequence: CASSLSLGTGGRETQYF.

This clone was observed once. Here the CDR3 reads CASSIVGQPSTDTQYF. DNA for the CDR3: TGTGCCAGTAGTATTGTCGGACAGCCTAGCACAGATACGCAGTATTTT. The gene calls are TRBV19 and TRBJ2-3, with D maybe TRBD1 (6 bases). The germline CDR1 and CDR2 sequences are LNHDA and SQIVND (reference sequence). Trimming shortened V by 3 bases and J by 0 bases, and 13 bases separated the two germline ends. The CDR3 spans 16 residues.

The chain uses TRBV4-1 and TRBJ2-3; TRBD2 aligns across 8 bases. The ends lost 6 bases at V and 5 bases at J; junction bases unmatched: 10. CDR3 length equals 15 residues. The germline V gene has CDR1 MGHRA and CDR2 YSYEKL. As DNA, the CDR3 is TGCGCCAGCAGGATACTAGCGGAGGTTCAAGATACGCAGTATTTT. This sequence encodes CASRILAEVQDTQYF.

CDR3 in amino acids: CASSVRDTLYNEQFF. DNA for the CDR3: TGTGCCAGCAGCGTCCGGGACACCTTATACAATGAGCAGTTCTTC. The rearrangement joins TRBV2 to TRBJ2-1, with TRBD1 as a possible D gene (6 bases). Per germline, CDR1 SNHLY and CDR2 FYNNEI. V lost 6 bases, J lost 4 bases, and 16 bases lay in between. This CDR3 spans 15 amino acids.

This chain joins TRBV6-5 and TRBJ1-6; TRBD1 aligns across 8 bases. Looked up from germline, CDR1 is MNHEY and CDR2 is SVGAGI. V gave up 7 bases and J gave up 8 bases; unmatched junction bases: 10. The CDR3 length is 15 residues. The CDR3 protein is CASTTTGVRDSPLHF. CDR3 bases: TGTGCCAGCACCACGACAGGGGTTCGTGATTCACCCCTCCACTTT.

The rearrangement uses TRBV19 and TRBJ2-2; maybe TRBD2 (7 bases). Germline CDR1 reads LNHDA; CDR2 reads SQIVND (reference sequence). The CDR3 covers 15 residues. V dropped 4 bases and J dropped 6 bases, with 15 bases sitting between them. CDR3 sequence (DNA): TGTGCCAGTAGTAGGGGGGGCGGTAGGGCCGGGGAGCTGTTTTTT. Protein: CASSRGGGRAGELFF.